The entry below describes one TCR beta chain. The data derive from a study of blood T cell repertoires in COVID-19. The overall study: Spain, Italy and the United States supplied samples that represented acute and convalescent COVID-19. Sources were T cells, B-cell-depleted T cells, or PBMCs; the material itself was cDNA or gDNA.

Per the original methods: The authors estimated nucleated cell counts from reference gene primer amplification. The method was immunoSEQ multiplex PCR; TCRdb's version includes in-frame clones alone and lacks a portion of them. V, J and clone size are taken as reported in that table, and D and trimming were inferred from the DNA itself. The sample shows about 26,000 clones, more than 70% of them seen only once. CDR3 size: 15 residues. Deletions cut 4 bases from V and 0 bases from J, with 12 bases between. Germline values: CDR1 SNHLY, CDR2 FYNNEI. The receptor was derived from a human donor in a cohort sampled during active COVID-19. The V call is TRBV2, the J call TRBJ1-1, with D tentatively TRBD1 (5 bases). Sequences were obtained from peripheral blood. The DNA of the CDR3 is TGTGCCAGCAGTGCCTGGGGGGGAATGAACACTGAAGCTTTCTTT. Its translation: CASSAWGGMNTEAFF.